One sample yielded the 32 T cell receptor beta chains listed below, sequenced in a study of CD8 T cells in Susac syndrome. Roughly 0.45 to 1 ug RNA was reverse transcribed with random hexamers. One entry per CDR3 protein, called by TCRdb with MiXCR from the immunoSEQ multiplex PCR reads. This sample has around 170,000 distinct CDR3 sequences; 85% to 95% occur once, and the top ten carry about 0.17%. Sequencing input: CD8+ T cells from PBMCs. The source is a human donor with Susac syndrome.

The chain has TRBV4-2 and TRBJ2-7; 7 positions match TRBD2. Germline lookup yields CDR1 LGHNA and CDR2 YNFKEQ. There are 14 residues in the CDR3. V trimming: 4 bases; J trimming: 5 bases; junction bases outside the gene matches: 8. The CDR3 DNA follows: TGTGCCAGCAGCCTTAAGACTAGCTATCACGAGCAGTACTTC. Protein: CASSLKTSYHEQYF.

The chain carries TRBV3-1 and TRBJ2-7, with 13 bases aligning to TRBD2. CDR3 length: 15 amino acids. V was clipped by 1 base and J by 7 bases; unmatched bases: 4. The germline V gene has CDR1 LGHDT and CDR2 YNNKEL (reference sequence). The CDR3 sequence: CASSQGRGLAGEQYF. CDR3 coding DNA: TGTGCCAGCAGCCAAGGAAGGGGACTAGCGGGGGAGCAGTACTTC.

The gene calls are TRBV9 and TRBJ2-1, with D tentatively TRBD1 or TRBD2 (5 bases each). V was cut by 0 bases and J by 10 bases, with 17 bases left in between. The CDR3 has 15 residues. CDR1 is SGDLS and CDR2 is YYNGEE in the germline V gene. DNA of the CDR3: TGTGCCAGCAGCGTAGGTGGGACGGCAAGACAGGAGCAGTTCTTC. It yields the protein CASSVGGTARQEQFF.

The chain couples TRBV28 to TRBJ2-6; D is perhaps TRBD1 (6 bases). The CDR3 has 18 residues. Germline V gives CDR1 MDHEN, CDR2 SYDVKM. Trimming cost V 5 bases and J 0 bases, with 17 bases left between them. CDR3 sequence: CASSNTGITSSGANVLTF. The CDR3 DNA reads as TGTGCCAGCAGTAATACAGGGATAACTAGCTCTGGGGCCAACGTCCTGACTTTC.

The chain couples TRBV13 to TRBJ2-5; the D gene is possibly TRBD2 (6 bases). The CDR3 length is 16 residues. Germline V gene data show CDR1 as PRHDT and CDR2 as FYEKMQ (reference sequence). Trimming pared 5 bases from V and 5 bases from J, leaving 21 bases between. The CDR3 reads CASSPSLGVAGETQYF. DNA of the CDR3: TGTGCCAGCAGCCCCTCTCTGGGCGTTGCGGGGGAGACCCAGTACTTC.

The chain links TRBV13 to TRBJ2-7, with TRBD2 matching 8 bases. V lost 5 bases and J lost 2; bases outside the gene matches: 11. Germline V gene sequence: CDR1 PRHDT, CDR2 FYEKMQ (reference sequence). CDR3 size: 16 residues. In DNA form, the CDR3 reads TGTGCCAGCAGCCTGAGTAGTCCAGCGGGAGCCTACGAGCAGTACTTC. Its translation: CASSLSSPAGAYEQYF.

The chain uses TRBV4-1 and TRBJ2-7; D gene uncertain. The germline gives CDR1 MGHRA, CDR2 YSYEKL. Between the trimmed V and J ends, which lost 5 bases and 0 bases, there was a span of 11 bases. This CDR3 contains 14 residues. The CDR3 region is CASSSAASSYEQYF. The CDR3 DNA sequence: TGCGCCAGCAGCAGTGCGGCCAGCTCCTACGAGCAGTACTTC.

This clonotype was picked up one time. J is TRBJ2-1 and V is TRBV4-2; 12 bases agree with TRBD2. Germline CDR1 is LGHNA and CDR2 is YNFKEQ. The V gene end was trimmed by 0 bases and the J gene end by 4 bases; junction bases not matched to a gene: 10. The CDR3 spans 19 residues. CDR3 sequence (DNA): TGTGCCAGCAGCCAAGAAGGCACCCCAGGACTAGCGGGGTACAATGAGCAGTTCTTC. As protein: CASSQEGTPGLAGYNEQFF.

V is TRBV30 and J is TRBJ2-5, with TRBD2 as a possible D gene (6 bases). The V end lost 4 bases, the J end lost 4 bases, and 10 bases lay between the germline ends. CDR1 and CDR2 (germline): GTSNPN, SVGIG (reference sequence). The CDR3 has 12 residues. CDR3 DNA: TGTGCCTGGATGGGGGGAGCAGAGACCCAGTACTTC. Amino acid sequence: CAWMGGAETQYF. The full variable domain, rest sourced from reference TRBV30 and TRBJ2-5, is SQTIHQWPATLVQPVGSPLSLECTVEGTSNPNLYWYRQAAGRGLQLLFYSVGIGQISSEVPQNLSASRPQDRQFILSSKKLLLSDSGFYLCAWMGGAETQYFGPGTRLLVL.

The chain's CDR3 is CASSTVTGDEQYF. The CDR3, as DNA: TGTGCCAGTAGTACGGTGACGGGCGACGAGCAGTACTTC. V and J are TRBV19 and TRBJ2-7; D is ambiguous. Deletions cut 4 bases from V and 5 bases from J, with 12 bases between. Germline-derived CDR1 and CDR2 are LNHDA and SQIVND (reference sequence). This CDR3 is built from 13 residues.

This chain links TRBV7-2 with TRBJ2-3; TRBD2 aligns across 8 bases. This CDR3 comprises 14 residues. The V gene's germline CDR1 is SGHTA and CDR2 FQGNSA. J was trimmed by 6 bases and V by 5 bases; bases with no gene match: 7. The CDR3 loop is CASSPRSGGDTQYF. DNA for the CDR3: TGTGCCAGCAGCCCCCGTTCGGGGGGGGATACGCAGTATTTT.

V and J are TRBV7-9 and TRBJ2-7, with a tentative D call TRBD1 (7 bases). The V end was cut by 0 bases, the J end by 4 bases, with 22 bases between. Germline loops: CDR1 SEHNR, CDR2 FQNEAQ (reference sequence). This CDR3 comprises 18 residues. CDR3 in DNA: TGTGCCAGCAGCTTAGCGACACTGGAGGGAACAGGGGTGTACGAGCAGTACTTC. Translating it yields CASSLATLEGTGVYEQYF.

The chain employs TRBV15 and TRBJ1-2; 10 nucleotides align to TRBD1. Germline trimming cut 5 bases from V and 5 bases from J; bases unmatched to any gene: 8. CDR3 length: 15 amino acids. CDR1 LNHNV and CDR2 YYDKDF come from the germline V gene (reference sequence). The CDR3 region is CATSGDRGLWYGYTF. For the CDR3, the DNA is TGTGCCACCAGCGGGGACAGGGGACTTTGGTATGGCTACACCTTC.

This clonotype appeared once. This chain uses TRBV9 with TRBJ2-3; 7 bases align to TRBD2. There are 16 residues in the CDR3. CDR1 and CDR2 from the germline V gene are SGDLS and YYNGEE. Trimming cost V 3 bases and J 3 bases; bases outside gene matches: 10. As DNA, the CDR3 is TGTGCCAGCAGCGAGTCCGGGACTACGCTAACAGATACGCAGTATTTT. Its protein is CASSESGTTLTDTQYF. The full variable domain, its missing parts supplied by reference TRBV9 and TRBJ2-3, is DSGVTQTPKHLITATGQRVTLRCSPRSGDLSVYWYQQSLDQGLQFLIQYYNGEERAKGNILERFSAQQFPDLHSELNLSSLELGDSALYFCASSESGTTLTDTQYFGPGTRLTVL.

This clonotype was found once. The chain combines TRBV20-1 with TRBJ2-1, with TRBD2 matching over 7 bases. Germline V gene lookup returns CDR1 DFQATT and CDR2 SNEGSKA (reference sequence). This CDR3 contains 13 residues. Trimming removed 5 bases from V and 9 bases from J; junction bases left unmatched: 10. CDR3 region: CSALVGPGGEQFF. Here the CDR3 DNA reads TGCAGTGCTTTGGTGGGGCCGGGAGGTGAGCAGTTCTTC.

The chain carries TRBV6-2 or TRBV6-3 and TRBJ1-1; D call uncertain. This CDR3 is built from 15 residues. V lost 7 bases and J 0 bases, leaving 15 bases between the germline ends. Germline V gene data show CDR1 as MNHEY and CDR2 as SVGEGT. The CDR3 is CASNSHSLVNTEAFF. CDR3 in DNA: TGTGCCAGCAATTCCCACAGCCTGGTGAACACTGAAGCTTTCTTT.

CDR3 amino acids: CASSMVDNYGYTF. In nucleotides, the CDR3 is TGTGCCAGTAGTATGGTGGATAACTATGGCTACACCTTC. The rearrangement links TRBV19 to TRBJ1-2; no clear D gene. The CDR3 is 13 amino acids. Per the germline V gene, CDR1 is LNHDA and CDR2 is SQIVND (reference sequence). V lost 3 bases and J 1 base, leaving 6 bases between the germline ends. Supplemented by reference TRBV19 and TRBJ1-2, the full variable domain reads DGGITQSPKYLFRKEGQNVTLSCEQNLNHDAMYWYRQDPGQGLRLIYYSQIVNDFQKGDIAEGYSVSREKKESFPLTVTSAQKNPTAFYLCASSMVDNYGYTFGSGTRLTVV.

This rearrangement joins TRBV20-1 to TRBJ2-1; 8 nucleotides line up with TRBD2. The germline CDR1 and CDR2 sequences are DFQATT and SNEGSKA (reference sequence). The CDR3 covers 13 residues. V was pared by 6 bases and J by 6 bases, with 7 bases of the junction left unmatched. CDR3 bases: TGCAGTGCCCAGGCGGGGGGCCTCAATGAGCAGTTCTTC. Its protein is CSAQAGGLNEQFF.

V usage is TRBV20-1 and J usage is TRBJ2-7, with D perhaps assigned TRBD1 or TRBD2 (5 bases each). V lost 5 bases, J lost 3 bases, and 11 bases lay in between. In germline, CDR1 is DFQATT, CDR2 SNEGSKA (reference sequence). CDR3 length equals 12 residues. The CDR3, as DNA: TGCAGTGCTTTAGTGGGGGACTACGAGCAGTACTTC. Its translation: CSALVGDYEQYF.

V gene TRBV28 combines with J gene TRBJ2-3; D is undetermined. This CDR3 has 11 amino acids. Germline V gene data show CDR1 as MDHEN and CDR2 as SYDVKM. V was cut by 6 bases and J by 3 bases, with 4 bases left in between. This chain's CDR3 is CASRETDTQYF. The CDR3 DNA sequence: TGTGCCAGCAGGGAGACAGATACGCAGTATTTT.

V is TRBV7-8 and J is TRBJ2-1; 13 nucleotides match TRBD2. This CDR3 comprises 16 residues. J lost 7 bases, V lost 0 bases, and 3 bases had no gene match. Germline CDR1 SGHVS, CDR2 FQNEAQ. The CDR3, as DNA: TGTGCCAGCAGCTTAGCAGGGACTAGCGGGGTGAATGAGCAGTTCTTC. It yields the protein CASSLAGTSGVNEQFF.

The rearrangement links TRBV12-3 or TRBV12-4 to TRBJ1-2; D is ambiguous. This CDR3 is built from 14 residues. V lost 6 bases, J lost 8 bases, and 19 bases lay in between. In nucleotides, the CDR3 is TGTGCCAGCAGCATGGGCCCCGCCCGGAGGGGCTACACCTTC. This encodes CASSMGPARRGYTF.

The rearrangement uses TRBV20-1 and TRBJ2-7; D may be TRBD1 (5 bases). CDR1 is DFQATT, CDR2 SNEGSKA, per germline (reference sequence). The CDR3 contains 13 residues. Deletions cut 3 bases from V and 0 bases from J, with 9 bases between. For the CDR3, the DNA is TGCAGTGCTAGGGACACGAGCTCCTACGAGCAGTACTTC. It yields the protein CSARDTSSYEQYF.

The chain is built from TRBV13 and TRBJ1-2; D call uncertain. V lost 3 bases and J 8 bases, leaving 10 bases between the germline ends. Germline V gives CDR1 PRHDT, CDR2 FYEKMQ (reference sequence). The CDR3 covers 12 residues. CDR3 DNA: TGTGCCAGCAGCTTCCAGTCTTCGGGCTACACCTTC. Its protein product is CASSFQSSGYTF.

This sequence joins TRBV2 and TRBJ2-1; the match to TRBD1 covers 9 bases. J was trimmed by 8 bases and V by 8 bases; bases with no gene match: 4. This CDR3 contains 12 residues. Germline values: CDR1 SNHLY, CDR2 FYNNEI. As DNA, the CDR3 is TGTGCCAGCCGGGACAGGGCCTATGAGCAGTTCTTC. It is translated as CASRDRAYEQFF.

Here the CDR3 reads CASSLQGGQETQYF. CDR3 nucleotides: TGTGCCAGCAGCCTCCAGGGGGGCCAAGAGACCCAGTACTTC. This sequence joins TRBV7-9 and TRBJ2-5; TRBD1 might be the D (7 bases). This CDR3 has 14 residues. Germline V lookup: CDR1 SEHNR, CDR2 FQNEAQ (reference sequence). With 5 bases removed from V and 1 base from J, the gap between germline ends came to 11 bases. The full variable domain, its missing parts supplied by reference TRBV7-9 and TRBJ2-5, is DTGVSQNPRHKITKRGQNVTFRCDPISEHNRLYWYRQTLGQGPEFLTYFQNEAQLEKSRLLSDRFSAERPKGSFSTLEIQRTEQGDSAMYLCASSLQGGQETQYFGPGTRLLVL.

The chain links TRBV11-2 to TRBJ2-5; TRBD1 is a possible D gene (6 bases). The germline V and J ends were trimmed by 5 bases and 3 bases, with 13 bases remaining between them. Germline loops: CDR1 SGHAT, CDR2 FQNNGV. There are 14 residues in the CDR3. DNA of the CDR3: TGTGCCAGCAGCCGACAGAGACAGGAAGAGACCCAGTACTTC. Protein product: CASSRQRQEETQYF. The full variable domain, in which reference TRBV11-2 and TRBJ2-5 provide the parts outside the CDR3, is EAGVAQSPRYKIIEKRQSVAFWCNPISGHATLYWYQQILGQGPKLLIQFQNNGVVDDSQLPKDRFSAERLKGVDSTLKIQPAKLEDSAVYLCASSRQRQEETQYFGPGTRLLVL.

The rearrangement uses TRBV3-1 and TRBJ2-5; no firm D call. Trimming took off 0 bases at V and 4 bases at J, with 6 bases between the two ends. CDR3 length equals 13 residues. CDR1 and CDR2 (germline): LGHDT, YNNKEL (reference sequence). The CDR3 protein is CASSQDAGETQYF. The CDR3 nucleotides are TGTGCCAGCAGCCAAGATGCAGGAGAGACCCAGTACTTC.

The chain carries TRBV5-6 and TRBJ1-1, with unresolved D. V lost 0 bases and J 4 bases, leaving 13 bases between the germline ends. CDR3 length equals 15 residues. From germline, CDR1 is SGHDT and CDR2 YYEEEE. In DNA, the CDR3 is TGTGCCAGCAGCTTGGGCGCGGAGAGGAGCACTGAAGCTTTCTTT. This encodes CASSLGAERSTEAFF.

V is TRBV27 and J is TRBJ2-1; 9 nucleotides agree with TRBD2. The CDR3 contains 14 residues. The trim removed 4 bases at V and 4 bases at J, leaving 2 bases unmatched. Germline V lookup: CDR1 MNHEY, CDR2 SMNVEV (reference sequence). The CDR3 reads CASSSLAGYNEQFF. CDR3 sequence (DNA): TGTGCCAGCAGTTCTCTAGCGGGGTACAATGAGCAGTTCTTC.

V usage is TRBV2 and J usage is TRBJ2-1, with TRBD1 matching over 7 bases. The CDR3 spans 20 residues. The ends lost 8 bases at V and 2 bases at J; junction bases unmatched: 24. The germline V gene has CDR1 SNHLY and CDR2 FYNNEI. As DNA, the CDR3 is TGTGCCAGCCGAACCCTAATTGGGACAGCGCTCGAACGAACCTACAATGAGCAGTTCTTC. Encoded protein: CASRTLIGTALERTYNEQFF.

As DNA, the CDR3 is TGTGCCAGCAAAGCGGGATCATACGAGCAGTACTTC. It specifies CASKAGSYEQYF. The chain links TRBV6-2 or TRBV6-3 to TRBJ2-7; 7 nucleotides match TRBD2. CDR1 MNHEY and CDR2 SVGEGT come from the germline V gene. The V gene end was trimmed by 7 bases and the J gene end by 4 bases; junction bases not matched to a gene: 4. This CDR3 comprises 12 residues.